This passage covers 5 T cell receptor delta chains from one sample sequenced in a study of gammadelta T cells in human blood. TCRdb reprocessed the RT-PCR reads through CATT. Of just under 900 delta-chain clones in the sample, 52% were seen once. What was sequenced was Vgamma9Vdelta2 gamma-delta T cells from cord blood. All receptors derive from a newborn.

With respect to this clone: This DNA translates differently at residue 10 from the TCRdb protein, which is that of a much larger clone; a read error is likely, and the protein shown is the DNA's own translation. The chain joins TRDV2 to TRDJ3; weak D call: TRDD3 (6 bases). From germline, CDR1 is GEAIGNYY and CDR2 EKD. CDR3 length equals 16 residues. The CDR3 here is CACDTRLSWGTRQMFF. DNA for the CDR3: TGTGCCTGTGACACACGCCTCTCCTGGGGCACCCGACAGATGTTTTTC.

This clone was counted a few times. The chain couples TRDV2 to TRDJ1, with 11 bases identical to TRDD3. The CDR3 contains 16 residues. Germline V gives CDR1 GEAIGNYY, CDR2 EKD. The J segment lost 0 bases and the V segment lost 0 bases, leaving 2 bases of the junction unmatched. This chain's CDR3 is CACDTLGDTHTDKLIF. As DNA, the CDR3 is TGTGCCTGTGACACCCTGGGGGATACCCACACCGATAAACTCATCTTT.

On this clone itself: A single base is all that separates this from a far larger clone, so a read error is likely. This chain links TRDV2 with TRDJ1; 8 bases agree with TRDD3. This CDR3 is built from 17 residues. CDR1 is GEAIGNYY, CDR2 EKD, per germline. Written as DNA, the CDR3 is TGTGCCTGGGACATACTGGGGGCCACACCAAACACCGATAAACTCATCTTT. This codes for CAWDILGATPNTDKLIF.

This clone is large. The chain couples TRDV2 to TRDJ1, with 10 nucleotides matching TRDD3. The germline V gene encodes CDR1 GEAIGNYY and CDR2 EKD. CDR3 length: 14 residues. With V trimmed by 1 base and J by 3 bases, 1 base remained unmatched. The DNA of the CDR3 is TGTGCCTGTGACACTGGGGGATACTCCGATAAACTCATCTTT. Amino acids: CACDTGGYSDKLIF.

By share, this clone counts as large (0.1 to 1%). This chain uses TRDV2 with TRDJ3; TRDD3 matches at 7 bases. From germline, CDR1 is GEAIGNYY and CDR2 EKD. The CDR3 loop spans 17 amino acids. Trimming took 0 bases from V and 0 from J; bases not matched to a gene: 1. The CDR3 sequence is CACDTWGSSWDTRQMFF. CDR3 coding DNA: TGTGCCTGTGACACCTGGGGGAGCTCCTGGGACACCCGACAGATGTTTTTC.